These T cell receptor beta chains were read from a single sample in a study of T cell responses to AZD1222 COVID-19 vaccine. Sequencing used immunoSEQ multiplex PCR; TCRdb keeps in-frame clones, though not all of them. In the table there are 90,000 to 150,000 clones, approximately 90% of which are singletons. The material sequenced was peripheral blood, taken on day 0 of AZD1222 vaccination. The receptors originated from an adult in good health. Both conserved end residues are part of each CDR3. Each record gives: V gene, clone size, D gene, J gene, CDR3 protein, CDR3 DNA. D genes are given only for firm matches. Some rows mark clone size as missing; the rest say once, few, many or name a class of expanded clone.

TRBV19	NA	NA	TRBJ2-7	CASSMDAGQPFWKQYF	TGTGCCAGTAGTATGGACGCGGGACAGCCCTTCTGGAAGCAGTACTTC
TRBV5-6	NA	TRBD1	TRBJ2-7	CASSPGTGGYEQYF	TGTGCCAGCAGCCCCGGGACAGGGGGCTACGAGCAGTACTTC
TRBV10-3	NA	NA	TRBJ1-5	CAISESVGGPRQHF	TGTGCCATCAGTGAGTCGGTGGGGGGACCGCGCCAGCATTTT
TRBV14	NA	TRBD1	TRBJ2-7	CASSQAQGRGSGEQYF	TGTGCCAGCAGCCAAGCCCAGGGCAGGGGGAGTGGCGAGCAGTACTTC
TRBV5-4	NA	NA	TRBJ1-1	CASSSGGGDPHTEAFF	TGTGCCAGCAGCTCGGGAGGAGGGGACCCCCACACTGAAGCTTTCTTT
TRBV6-1	few	NA	TRBJ1-1	CASSDIPGARSTEAFF	TGTGCCAGCAGTGACATCCCAGGGGCGCGGAGCACTGAAGCTTTCTTT
TRBV15	NA	NA	TRBJ1-4	CATSKLPGGGEKLFF	TGTGCCACCAGCAAACTGCCCGGAGGGGGTGAAAAACTGTTTTTT
TRBV25-1	NA	NA	TRBJ2-6	CASGKAGANVLTF	TGTGCCAGCGGCAAGGCTGGGGCCAACGTCCTGACTTTC
TRBV5-1	once	TRBD2	TRBJ2-5	CASSSGLAGGPFKETQYF	TGCGCCAGCAGCTCGGGACTAGCGGGAGGGCCTTTCAAAGAGACCCAGTACTTC
TRBV4-1	NA	NA	TRBJ1-5	CASSRTDNEGNQPQHF	TGCGCCAGCAGCCGCACGGATAACGAAGGCAATCAGCCCCAGCATTTT
TRBV28	NA	NA	TRBJ1-2	CASASLGPNYGYTF	TGTGCCAGCGCCTCCCTAGGCCCTAACTATGGCTACACCTTC
TRBV19	NA	NA	TRBJ2-1	CASKLRENNEQFF	TGTGCCAGTAAGTTACGGGAAAACAATGAGCAGTTCTTC
TRBV29-1	NA	NA	TRBJ1-5	CSVGGSNQPQHF	TGCAGCGTGGGAGGTAGCAATCAGCCCCAGCATTTT
TRBV5-6	NA	TRBD2	TRBJ2-5	CASNPGTRGQETQYF	TGTGCCAGCAACCCCGGGACTAGGGGACAAGAGACCCAGTACTTC
TRBV20-1	NA	NA	TRBJ1-6	CSASGDYNSPLHF	TGCAGTGCTAGTGGGGACTATAATTCACCCCTCCACTTT
TRBV10-3	NA	TRBD2	TRBJ2-3	CAIGTSGRGDTQYF	TGTGCCATCGGGACTAGCGGGAGAGGAGATACGCAGTATTTT
TRBV5-1	once	TRBD1	TRBJ1-1	CASSSTATGTGKSFF	TGCGCCAGCAGCTCCACCGCCACCGGGACAGGGAAATCTTTCTTT
TRBV30	NA	NA	TRBJ2-3	CAWGTRGGVTDTQYF	TGTGCCTGGGGTACCCGGGGAGGCGTCACAGATACGCAGTATTTT
TRBV28	NA	NA	TRBJ2-1	CASTGPTSYNEQFF	TGTGCCAGCACAGGCCCCACTTCCTACAATGAGCAGTTCTTC
TRBV6-5	NA	NA	TRBJ1-5	CASRNGNQPQHF	TGTGCCAGCAGGAATGGCAATCAGCCCCAGCATTTT
TRBV11-2	NA	TRBD1	TRBJ2-2	CASSRGQGGRTGELFF	TGTGCCAGCAGCCGTGGACAGGGTGGACGGACCGGGGAGCTGTTTTTT
TRBV6-2/TRBV6-3	NA	TRBD2	TRBJ2-1	CASSPGLAGNNEQFF	TGTGCCAGCAGCCCCGGACTAGCGGGGAACAATGAGCAGTTCTTC
TRBV2	once	NA	TRBJ1-4	CASSARRTLNEKLFF	TGTGCCAGCAGTGCCCGACGGACCTTGAATGAAAAACTGTTTTTT
TRBV5-1	NA	NA	TRBJ2-6	CASSLGSGSGANVLTF	TGCGCCAGCAGCTTGGGTTCGGGTTCTGGGGCCAACGTCCTGACTTTC
TRBV6-2/TRBV6-3	NA	NA	TRBJ1-1	CASSPVYWNTEAFF	TGTGCCAGCAGCCCCGTGTATTGGAACACTGAAGCTTTCTTT
TRBV5-4	NA	TRBD1	TRBJ1-2	CASSGPDRVITFGYTF	TGTGCCAGCAGCGGGCCGGACAGGGTTATCACGTTCGGCTACACCTTC
TRBV6-1	NA	TRBD1	TRBJ1-6	CASSDRGLGNSPLHF	TGTGCCAGCAGTGACAGGGGGCTAGGGAATTCACCCCTCCACTTT
TRBV10-2	NA	NA	TRBJ1-5	CASSETGINQPQHF	TGCGCCAGCAGTGAGACAGGGATTAATCAGCCCCAGCATTTT
TRBV28	NA	NA	TRBJ2-7	CASSSRLDPLYEQYF	TGTGCCAGCAGTTCACGACTAGATCCTCTCTACGAGCAGTACTTC
TRBV2	NA	TRBD2	TRBJ2-7	CASSEDRTSGWEQYF	TGTGCCAGCAGTGAAGATAGGACTAGCGGGTGGGAGCAGTACTTC
TRBV25-1	NA	NA	TRBJ1-4	CASSDRGGGEKLFF	TGTGCCAGCAGTGACCGGGGGGGCGGTGAAAAACTGTTTTTT
TRBV28	NA	TRBD1	TRBJ1-2	CASSFPGGGYGYTF	TGTGCCAGCAGCTTCCCAGGGGGCGGCTATGGCTACACCTTC
TRBV5-5	NA	TRBD1	TRBJ1-1	CASSRPGQGAGNTEAFF	TGTGCCAGCAGCCGACCGGGACAGGGGGCGGGGAACACTGAAGCTTTCTTT
TRBV3-1/TRBV3-2	NA	TRBD1	TRBJ1-2	CASSLLDRAVGYTF	TGTGCCAGCAGCTTACTTGACAGGGCGGTTGGCTACACCTTC
TRBV21-1	NA	NA	TRBJ2-7	CASSKVGRGRTYEQYF	TGTGCCAGCAGCAAAGTTGGCAGGGGACGAACCTACGAGCAGTACTTC
TRBV7-7	NA	NA	TRBJ2-7	CASSLSGHYEQYF	TGTGCTAGCAGCTTATCGGGGCACTACGAGCAGTACTTC
TRBV27	NA	NA	TRBJ1-5	CASGYQPQHF	TGTGCCAGCGGGTATCAGCCCCAGCATTTT
TRBV5-6	NA	NA	TRBJ2-1	CASSLPPGPLSPWEQFF	TGTGCCAGCAGCCTACCCCCGGGACCCCTATCCCCCTGGGAGCAGTTCTTC
TRBV2	NA	NA	TRBJ1-1	CASSKDRNTEAFF	TGTGCCAGCAGTAAGGACAGGAACACTGAAGCTTTCTTT
TRBV29-1	few	NA	TRBJ2-4	CSVVLSPGIAKNIQYF	TGCAGCGTTGTACTATCTCCGGGGATAGCCAAAAACATTCAGTACTTC
TRBV7-9	few	NA	TRBJ2-3	CASSLSVVQGVRDTQYF	TGTGCCAGCAGCTTATCCGTCGTACAGGGTGTTAGAGATACGCAGTATTTT
TRBV7-8	NA	TRBD1	TRBJ2-3	CASQGPGGKDTQYF	TGTGCCAGCCAGGGTCCAGGGGGCAAAGATACGCAGTATTTT
TRBV18	NA	TRBD1	TRBJ2-7	CASSQQGAYEQYF	TGTGCCAGCTCACAGCAGGGGGCCTACGAGCAGTACTTC
TRBV18	NA	NA	TRBJ2-2	CASSRGSLGNTGELFF	TGTGCCAGCTCCCGCGGTTCCCTGGGCAACACCGGGGAGCTGTTTTTT
TRBV5-4	NA	NA	TRBJ1-5	CASSSDSNQPQHF	TGTGCCAGCAGCTCGGACAGTAATCAGCCCCAGCATTTT
TRBV7-2	NA	NA	TRBJ2-3	CASSSQDRRPDTQYF	TGTGCCAGCAGCTCCCAGGACCGGCGCCCAGATACGCAGTATTTT
TRBV2	NA	TRBD2	TRBJ2-7	CASSGGGTSYEQYF	TGTGCCAGCAGTGGCGGGGGGACCTCCTACGAGCAGTACTTC